The table lists the clone carrying this TCR beta chain with a few counts. Its target is not known. Those who donated were healthy bone marrow donors. Germline V gene lookup returns CDR1 LGHNT and CDR2 FRNRAP. The CDR3 is made up of 17 amino acids. V was cut by 2 bases and J by 3 bases, with 14 bases left in between. The data belong to a study of cytomegalovirus exposure and HLA in healthy donors. Whole-study findings and limits: The study assumed roughly uniform donor sequencing depth for presence/absence analyses. The authors later linked a missense DCLRE1C variant to TCR beta V- and J-gene trimming. The authors considered a cluster of highly shared sequence variants likely to be a sequencing artifact.

Vbeta (60) and Jbeta (13) primers were used in the PCR. TCRdb's copy holds only in-frame clones and misses some; the assay was immunoSEQ multiplex PCR. The table shows about 120,000 clones, with less than 85% occurring only once. The source is a man in his fifties or sixties in good health and CMV-seropositive. Sequences were obtained from PBMCs. V gene TRBV12-5 combines with J gene TRBJ1-6; tentatively, D is TRBD1 (5 bases). The CDR3 DNA reads TGTGCTAGTGGTTTGATGAAATGGGACTTCTATAATTCACCCCTCCACTTT. Its protein product is CASGLMKWDFYNSPLHF.